This T cell receptor beta chain was documented in a study of OX40 agonist ivuxolimab in advanced cancers. Findings and limits, study-wide: The study found that CD8+ T cells averaged more expanded clones than CD4+.

Clones were sequenced by immunoSEQ multiplex PCR, and TCRdb holds only the in-frame ones, with some missing. Among 65,000 to 85,000 clones, roughly 87% were seen once, and the ten largest hold roughly 0.18%. Trimming removed 0 bases from V and 8 bases from J, with 14 bases in between. CDR3 length: 14 amino acids. CDR1 is SGHNT, CDR2 YYREEE, per germline (reference sequence). For this clone: The target antigen is unknown.

This sequence was found in an adult with an advanced solid tumor such as melanoma, head and neck, liver or kidney cancer. The specimen comprised CD4+ or CD8+ T cells sorted from blood, sampled in a trial of the OX40 agonist ivuxolimab. The chain couples TRBV5-4 to TRBJ1-2; TRBD1 might be the D (5 bases). The chain's CDR3 is CASSLGTSTRGYTF. In nucleotides, the CDR3 is TGTGCCAGCAGCTTGGGGACATCCACGCGGGGCTACACCTTC.